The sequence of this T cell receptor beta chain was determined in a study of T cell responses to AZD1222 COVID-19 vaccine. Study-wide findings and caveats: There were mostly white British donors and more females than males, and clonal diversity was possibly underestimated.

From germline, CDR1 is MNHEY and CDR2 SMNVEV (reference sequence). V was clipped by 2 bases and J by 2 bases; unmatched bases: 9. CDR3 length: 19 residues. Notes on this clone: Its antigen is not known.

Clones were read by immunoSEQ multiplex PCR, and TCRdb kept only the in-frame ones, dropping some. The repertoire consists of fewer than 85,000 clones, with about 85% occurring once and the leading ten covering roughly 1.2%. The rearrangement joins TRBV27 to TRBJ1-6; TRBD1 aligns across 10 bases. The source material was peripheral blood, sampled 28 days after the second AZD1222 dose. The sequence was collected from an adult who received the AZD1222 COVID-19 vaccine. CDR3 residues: CASSLKLTGGIAYNSPLHF. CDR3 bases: TGTGCCAGCAGTTTAAAGCTGACAGGGGGCATCGCCTATAATTCACCCCTCCACTTT.